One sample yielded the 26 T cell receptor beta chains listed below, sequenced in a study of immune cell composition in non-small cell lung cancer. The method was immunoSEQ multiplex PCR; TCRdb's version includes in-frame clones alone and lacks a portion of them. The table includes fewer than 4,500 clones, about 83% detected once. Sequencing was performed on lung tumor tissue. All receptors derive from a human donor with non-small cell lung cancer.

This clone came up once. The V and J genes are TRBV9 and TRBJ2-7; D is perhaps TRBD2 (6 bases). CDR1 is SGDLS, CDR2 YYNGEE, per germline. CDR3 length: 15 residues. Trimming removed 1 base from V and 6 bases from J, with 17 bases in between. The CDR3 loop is CASSVLGEGGSEQYF. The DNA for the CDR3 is TGTGCCAGCAGCGTACTAGGTGAGGGAGGTTCCGAGCAGTACTTC.

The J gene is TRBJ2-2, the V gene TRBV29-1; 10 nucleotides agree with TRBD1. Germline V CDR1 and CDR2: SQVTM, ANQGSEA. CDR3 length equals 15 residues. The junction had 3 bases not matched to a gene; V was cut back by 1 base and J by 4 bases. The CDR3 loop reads CSVEGGTGVTGELFF. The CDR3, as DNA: TGCAGCGTTGAAGGGGGGACAGGGGTCACCGGGGAGCTGTTTTTT.

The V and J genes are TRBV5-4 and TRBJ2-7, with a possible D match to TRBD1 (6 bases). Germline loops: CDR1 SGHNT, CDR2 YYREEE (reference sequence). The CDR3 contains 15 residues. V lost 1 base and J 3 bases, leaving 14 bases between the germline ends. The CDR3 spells CASSLSPGANYEQYF. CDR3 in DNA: TGTGCCAGCAGCTTGTCTCCAGGGGCCAACTACGAGCAGTACTTC.

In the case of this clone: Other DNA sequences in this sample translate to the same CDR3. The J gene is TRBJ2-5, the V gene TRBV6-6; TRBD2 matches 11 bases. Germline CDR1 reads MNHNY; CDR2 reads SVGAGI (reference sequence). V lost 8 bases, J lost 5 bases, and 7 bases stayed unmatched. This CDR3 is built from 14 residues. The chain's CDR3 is CASVIAGGAETQYF. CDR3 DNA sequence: TGTGCCAGCGTCATAGCGGGGGGGGCGGAGACCCAGTACTTC.

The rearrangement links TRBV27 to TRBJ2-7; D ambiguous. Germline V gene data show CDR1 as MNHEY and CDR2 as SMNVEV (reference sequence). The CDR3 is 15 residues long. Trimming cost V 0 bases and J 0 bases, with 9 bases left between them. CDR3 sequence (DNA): TGTGCCAGCAGTTTATCCCCCTATAGCTCCTACGAGCAGTACTTC. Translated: CASSLSPYSSYEQYF.

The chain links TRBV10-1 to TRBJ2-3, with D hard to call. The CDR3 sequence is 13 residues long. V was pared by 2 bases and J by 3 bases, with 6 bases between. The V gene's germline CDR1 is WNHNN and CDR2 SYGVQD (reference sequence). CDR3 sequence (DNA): TGCGCCAGCAGTGAGATATATACAGATACGCAGTATTTT. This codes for CASSEIYTDTQYF.

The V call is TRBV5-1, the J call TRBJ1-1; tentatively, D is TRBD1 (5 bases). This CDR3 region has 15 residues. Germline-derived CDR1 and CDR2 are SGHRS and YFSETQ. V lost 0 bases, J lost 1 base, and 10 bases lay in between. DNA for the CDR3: TGCGCCAGCAGCTTGGAACAGGTAGGGAACACTGAAGCTTTCTTT. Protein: CASSLEQVGNTEAFF.

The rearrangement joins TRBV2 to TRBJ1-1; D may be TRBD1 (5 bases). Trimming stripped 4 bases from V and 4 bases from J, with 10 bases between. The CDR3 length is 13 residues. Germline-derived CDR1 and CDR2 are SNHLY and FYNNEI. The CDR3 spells CASSGGRGTEAFF. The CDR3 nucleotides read TGTGCCAGCAGTGGGGGGAGGGGCACTGAAGCTTTCTTT.

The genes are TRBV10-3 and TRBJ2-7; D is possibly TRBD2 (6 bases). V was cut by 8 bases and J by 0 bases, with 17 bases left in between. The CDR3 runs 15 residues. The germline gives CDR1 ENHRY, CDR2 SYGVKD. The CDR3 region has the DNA TGTGCCATCCCACTTTGCGGGGAGAGCTCCTACGAGCAGTACTTC. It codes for CAIPLCGESSYEQYF.

This CDR3 is CASSLERGGVIGGELFF. CDR3 DNA: TGTGCCAGCAGCTTAGAGCGGGGGGGCGTCATAGGCGGGGAGCTGTTTTTT. V is TRBV7-2 and J is TRBJ2-2; 10 bases are shared with TRBD2. The V gene end was trimmed by 1 base and the J gene end by 7 bases; junction bases not matched to a gene: 9. CDR1 is SGHTA, CDR2 FQGNSA, per germline. The CDR3 consists of 17 residues.

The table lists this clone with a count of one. CDR3 loop: CASSPSGYTDTQYF. The CDR3 DNA reads TGTGCCAGCAGCCCCAGCGGATACACAGATACGCAGTATTTT. The rearrangement links TRBV7-2 to TRBJ2-3, with D possibly TRBD2 on 5 matching bases. Trimming cost V 5 bases and J 2 bases, with 11 bases left between them. The length of the CDR3 is 14 residues. Germline V gives CDR1 SGHTA, CDR2 FQGNSA.

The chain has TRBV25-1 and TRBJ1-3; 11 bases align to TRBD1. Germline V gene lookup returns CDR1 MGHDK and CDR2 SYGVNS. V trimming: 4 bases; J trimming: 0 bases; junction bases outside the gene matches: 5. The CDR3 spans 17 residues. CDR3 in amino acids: CASSVGTGGFSGNTIYF. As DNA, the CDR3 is TGTGCCAGCAGTGTCGGGACAGGGGGTTTCTCTGGAAACACCATATATTTT.

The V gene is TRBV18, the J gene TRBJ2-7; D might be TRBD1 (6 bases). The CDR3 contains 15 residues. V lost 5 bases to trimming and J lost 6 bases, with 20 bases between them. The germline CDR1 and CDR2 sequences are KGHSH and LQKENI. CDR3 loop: CASSGQTGAGVEQYF. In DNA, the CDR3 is TGTGCCAGCTCAGGACAGACAGGAGCCGGAGTCGAGCAGTACTTC.

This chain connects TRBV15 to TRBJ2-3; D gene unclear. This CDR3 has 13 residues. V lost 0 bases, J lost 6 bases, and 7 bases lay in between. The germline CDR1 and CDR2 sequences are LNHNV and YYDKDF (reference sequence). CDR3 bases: TGTGCCACCAGCAGAGATGCAGTGGATACGCAGTATTTT. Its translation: CATSRDAVDTQYF.

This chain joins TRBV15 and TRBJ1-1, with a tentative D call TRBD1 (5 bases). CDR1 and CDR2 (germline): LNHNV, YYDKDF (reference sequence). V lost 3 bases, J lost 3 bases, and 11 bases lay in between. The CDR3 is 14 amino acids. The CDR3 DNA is TGTGCCACCAGCAGGGGACGGGGGGACACTGAAGCTTTCTTT. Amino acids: CATSRGRGDTEAFF.

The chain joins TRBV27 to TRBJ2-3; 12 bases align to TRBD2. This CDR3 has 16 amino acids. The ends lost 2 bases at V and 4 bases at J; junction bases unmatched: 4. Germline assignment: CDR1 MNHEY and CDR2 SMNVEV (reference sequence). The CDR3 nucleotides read TGTGCCAGCAGTTTAACGACTAGCGGGGGCGCAGATACGCAGTATTTT. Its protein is CASSLTTSGGADTQYF.

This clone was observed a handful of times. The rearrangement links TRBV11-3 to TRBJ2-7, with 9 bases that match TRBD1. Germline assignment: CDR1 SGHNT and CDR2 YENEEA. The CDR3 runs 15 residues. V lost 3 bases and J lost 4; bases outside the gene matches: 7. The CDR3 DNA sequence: TGTGCCAGCAGCTTGGGTGCACAGGGGGCATACGAGCAGTACTTC. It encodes CASSLGAQGAYEQYF.

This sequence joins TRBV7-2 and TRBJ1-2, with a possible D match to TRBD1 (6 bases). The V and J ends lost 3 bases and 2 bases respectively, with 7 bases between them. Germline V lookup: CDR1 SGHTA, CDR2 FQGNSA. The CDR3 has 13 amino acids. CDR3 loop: CASSFDRNYGYTF. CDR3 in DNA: TGTGCCAGCAGCTTTGACAGGAACTATGGCTACACCTTC.

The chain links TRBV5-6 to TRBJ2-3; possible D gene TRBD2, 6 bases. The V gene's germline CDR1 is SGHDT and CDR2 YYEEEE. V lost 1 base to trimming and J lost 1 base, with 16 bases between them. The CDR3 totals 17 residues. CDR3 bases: TGTGCCAGCAGCTTGCCCCAGGGACTGCCTGGCACAGATACGCAGTATTTT. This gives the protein CASSLPQGLPGTDTQYF. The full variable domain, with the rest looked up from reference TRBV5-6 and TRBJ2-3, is DAGVTQSPTHLIKTRGQQVTLRCSPKSGHDTVSWYQQALGQGPQFIFQYYEEEERQRGNFPDRFSGHQFPNYSSELNVNALLLGDSALYLCASSLPQGLPGTDTQYFGPGTRLTVL.

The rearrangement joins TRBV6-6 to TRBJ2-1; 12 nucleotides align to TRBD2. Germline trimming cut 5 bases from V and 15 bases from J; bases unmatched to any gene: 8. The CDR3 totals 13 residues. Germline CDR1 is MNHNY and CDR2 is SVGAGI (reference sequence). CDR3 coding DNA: TGTGCCAGCAGTCTTCGACTAGCGGGGGTGTCGTTCTTC. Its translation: CASSLRLAGVSFF.

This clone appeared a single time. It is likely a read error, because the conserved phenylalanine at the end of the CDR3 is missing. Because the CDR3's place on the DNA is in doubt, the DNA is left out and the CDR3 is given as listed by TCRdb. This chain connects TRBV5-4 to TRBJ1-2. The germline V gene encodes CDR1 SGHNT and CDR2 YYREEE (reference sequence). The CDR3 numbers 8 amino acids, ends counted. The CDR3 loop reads CASSLPPS.

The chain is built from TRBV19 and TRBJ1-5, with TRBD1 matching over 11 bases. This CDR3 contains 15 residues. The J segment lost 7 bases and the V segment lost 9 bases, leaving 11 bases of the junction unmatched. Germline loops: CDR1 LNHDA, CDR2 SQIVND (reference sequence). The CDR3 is CASKRDRGLEQPQHF. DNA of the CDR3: TGTGCCAGCAAACGGGACAGGGGGTTGGAGCAGCCCCAGCATTTT.

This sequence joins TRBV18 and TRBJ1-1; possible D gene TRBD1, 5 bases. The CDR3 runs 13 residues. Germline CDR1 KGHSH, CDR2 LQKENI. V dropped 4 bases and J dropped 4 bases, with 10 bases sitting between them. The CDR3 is CASSQGLTTEAFF. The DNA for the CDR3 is TGTGCCAGCTCACAGGGGCTCACCACTGAAGCTTTCTTT.

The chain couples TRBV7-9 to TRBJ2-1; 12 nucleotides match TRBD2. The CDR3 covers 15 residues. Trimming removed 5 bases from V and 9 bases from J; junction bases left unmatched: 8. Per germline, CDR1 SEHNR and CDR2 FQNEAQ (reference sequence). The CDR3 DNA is TGTGCCAGCAGCATATCTAGCGGGGGGGCAGGTGAGCAGTTCTTC. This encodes CASSISSGGAGEQFF.

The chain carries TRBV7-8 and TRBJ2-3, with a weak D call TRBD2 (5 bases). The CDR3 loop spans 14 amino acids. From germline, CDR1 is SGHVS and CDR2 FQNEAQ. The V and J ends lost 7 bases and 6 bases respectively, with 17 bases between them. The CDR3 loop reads CASIPGTAEDTQYF. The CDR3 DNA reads TGTGCCAGCATCCCGGGAACGGCGGAGGATACGCAGTATTTT.

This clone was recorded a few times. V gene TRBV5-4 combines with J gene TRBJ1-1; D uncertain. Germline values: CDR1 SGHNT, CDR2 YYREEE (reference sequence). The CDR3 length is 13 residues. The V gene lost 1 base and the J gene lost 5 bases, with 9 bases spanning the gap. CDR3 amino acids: CASSLWGGTEAFF. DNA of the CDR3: TGTGCCAGCAGCTTGTGGGGAGGAACTGAAGCTTTCTTT.